These 28 T cell receptor beta chains were sequenced from one sample in a study of blood T cell repertoires in COVID-19. Repertoires were generated with immunoSEQ multiplex PCR, while TCRdb's copy carries only in-frame clones and drops some. The sample records about 78,000 clones, 90% being singletons. The specimen was peripheral blood. Receptors originate from a woman aged 45-59 years in a cohort sampled during active COVID-19.

This clone appeared once. The chain combines TRBV12-3 or TRBV12-4 with TRBJ2-7; TRBD1 matches 9 bases. V trimming: 7 bases; J trimming: 4 bases; junction bases outside the gene matches: 5. This CDR3 region has 13 residues. Here the CDR3 reads CASIEQGAYEQYF. The CDR3 DNA reads TGTGCCAGCATAGAACAGGGGGCTTACGAGCAGTACTTC.

This clone was picked up one time. The chain carries TRBV3-1 (or the pseudogene TRBV3-2) and TRBJ2-1, with D tentatively TRBD1 (7 bases). V was clipped by 5 bases and J by 5 bases, with 19 bases between them. The CDR3 contains 16 residues. The V gene's germline CDR1 is LGHDT and CDR2 YNNKEL (reference sequence). The CDR3 nucleotides read TGTGCCAGCAGCTTCAGGGGGGTGTATGAAAACAATGAGCAGTTCTTC. Translation: CASSFRGVYENNEQFF.

This clone was seen just once. This chain connects TRBV10-1 to TRBJ2-3; 14 bases match TRBD2. J lost 6 bases, V lost 2 bases, and 7 bases had no gene match. The CDR3 runs to 17 residues. Per the germline V gene, CDR1 is WNHNN and CDR2 is SYGVQD (reference sequence). This CDR3 reads CASSEEGLAGVLDTQYF. Here the CDR3 DNA reads TGCGCCAGCAGTGAGGAGGGACTAGCGGGAGTTTTGGATACGCAGTATTTT.

This clone occurred once. This rearrangement joins TRBV19 to TRBJ2-7, with 9 bases lining up with TRBD1. CDR1 LNHDA and CDR2 SQIVND come from the germline V gene (reference sequence). With V trimmed by 3 bases and J by 0 bases, 3 bases remained unmatched. This CDR3 has 15 residues. CDR3 DNA: TGTGCCAGTAGTATCGGACAGGGGTACTCCTACGAGCAGTACTTC. Its translation: CASSIGQGYSYEQYF.

The chain employs TRBV18 and TRBJ1-1; D is ambiguous. Per germline, CDR1 KGHSH and CDR2 LQKENI. The V gene lost 5 bases and the J gene lost 4 bases, with 17 bases spanning the gap. The CDR3 covers 15 residues. The CDR3 sequence is CASSSTAEAGTEAFF. DNA of the CDR3: TGTGCCAGCTCATCTACCGCCGAGGCGGGCACTGAAGCTTTCTTT. Variable domain in full (rest from reference TRBV18 and TRBJ1-1): NAGVMQNPRHLVRRRGQEARLRCSPMKGHSHVYWYRQLPEEGLKFMVYLQKENIIDESGMPKERFSAEFPKEGPSILRIQQVVRGDSAAYFCASSSTAEAGTEAFFGQGTRLTVV.

This chain links TRBV7-3 with TRBJ2-1, with 8 bases fitting TRBD2. The V gene's germline CDR1 is SGHTA and CDR2 FQGTGA. V dropped 5 bases and J dropped 8; count of bases not matched to a gene: 11. This CDR3 contains 15 residues. For the CDR3, the DNA is TGTGCCAGCAGCCCCTTGACGGGAGGGCCCGATGAGCAGTTCTTC. It yields the protein CASSPLTGGPDEQFF.

This clone was counted a single time. The chain joins TRBV19 to TRBJ2-1, with a tentative D call TRBD2 (6 bases). V lost 9 bases and J 8 bases, leaving 17 bases between the germline ends. Germline CDR1 is LNHDA and CDR2 is SQIVND (reference sequence). The CDR3 runs to 13 residues. CDR3 in DNA: TGTGCCAGCCGGGGACTGGACGGGTATGAGCAGTTCTTC. Protein sequence: CASRGLDGYEQFF. The complete variable domain, with remaining parts taken from reference TRBV19 and TRBJ2-1, reads DGGITQSPKYLFRKEGQNVTLSCEQNLNHDAMYWYRQDPGQGLRLIYYSQIVNDFQKGDIAEGYSVSREKKESFPLTVTSAQKNPTAFYLCASRGLDGYEQFFGPGTRLTVL.

The chain employs TRBV5-1 and TRBJ2-5; 8 bases agree with TRBD2. Germline trimming cut 3 bases from V and 0 bases from J; bases unmatched to any gene: 4. Per the germline V gene, CDR1 is SGHRS and CDR2 is YFSETQ. The CDR3 sequence is 15 residues long. The CDR3 region has the DNA TGCGCCAGCAGCTCGGGAGGGGGTTACCAAGAGACCCAGTACTTC. It specifies CASSSGGGYQETQYF. Complete variable domain (other parts from reference TRBV5-1 and TRBJ2-5): KAGVTQTPRYLIKTRGQQVTLSCSPISGHRSVSWYQQTPGQGLQFLFEYFSETQRNKGNFPGRFSGRQFSNSRSEMNVSTLELGDSALYLCASSSGGGYQETQYFGPGTRLLVL.

This chain uses TRBV9 with TRBJ1-1, with D unresolved. V was shortened by 3 bases and J by 0 bases, with 12 bases between the two germline ends. This CDR3 comprises 15 residues. The V gene's germline CDR1 is SGDLS and CDR2 YYNGEE. CDR3 loop: CASSARGTVNTEAFF. CDR3 nucleotide sequence: TGTGCCAGCAGCGCCCGGGGAACGGTGAACACTGAAGCTTTCTTT. The full variable domain, completed using reference TRBV9 and TRBJ1-1, is DSGVTQTPKHLITATGQRVTLRCSPRSGDLSVYWYQQSLDQGLQFLIQYYNGEERAKGNILERFSAQQFPDLHSELNLSSLELGDSALYFCASSARGTVNTEAFFGQGTRLTVV.

CDR3 nucleotide sequence: TGTGCCAGCTCACCGTCCCCTAGCGGGGACAATGAGCAGTTCTTC. Encoded protein: CASSPSPSGDNEQFF. J is TRBJ2-1 and V is TRBV18, with 9 bases identical to TRBD2. The V and J ends lost 3 bases and 5 bases, in that order; junction bases with no gene match: 5. The CDR3 runs 15 residues. Germline-derived CDR1 and CDR2 are KGHSH and LQKENI.

The chain uses TRBV19 and TRBJ1-3; the D gene is possibly TRBD1 (6 bases). V was clipped by 5 bases and J by 6 bases, with 26 bases between them. This CDR3 has 18 residues. CDR1 and CDR2 from the germline V gene are LNHDA and SQIVND (reference sequence). The CDR3 DNA follows: TGTGCCAGTAGTTCTCCCTTCGGACCAGGGGTTGCGACAAACACCATATATTTT. Translated, it gives CASSSPFGPGVATNTIYF. The whole variable domain, filled in from reference TRBV19 and TRBJ1-3, reads DGGITQSPKYLFRKEGQNVTLSCEQNLNHDAMYWYRQDPGQGLRLIYYSQIVNDFQKGDIAEGYSVSREKKESFPLTVTSAQKNPTAFYLCASSSPFGPGVATNTIYFGEGSWLTVV.

The rearrangement links TRBV5-1 to TRBJ2-7, with 13 bases matching TRBD2. The germline CDR1 and CDR2 sequences are SGHRS and YFSETQ. The CDR3 contains 15 residues. The trim removed 5 bases at V and 0 bases at J, leaving 2 bases unmatched. As DNA, the CDR3 is TGCGCCAGCAGTAGACTAGCGGGAGGCTCCTACGAGCAGTACTTC. This codes for CASSRLAGGSYEQYF.

The J gene is TRBJ1-2, the V gene TRBV7-2; no clear D. Trimming cost V 7 bases and J 5 bases, with 20 bases left between them. This CDR3 spans 15 amino acids. CDR1 and CDR2 (germline): SGHTA, FQGNSA. The CDR3 region has the DNA TGTGCCAGCAACCCAAGGAGGGAGGGAAAGTATGGCTACACCTTC. This encodes CASNPRREGKYGYTF.

V and J are TRBV5-4 and TRBJ2-1; the match to TRBD2 covers 11 bases. The CDR3 loop spans 16 amino acids. The junction had 10 bases not matched to a gene; V was cut back by 3 bases and J by 8 bases. The V gene's germline CDR1 is SGHNT and CDR2 YYREEE (reference sequence). The DNA of the CDR3 is TGTGCCAGCAGCTCGTATTTAGCGGGAGGGATGGATGAGCAGTTCTTC. It yields the protein CASSSYLAGGMDEQFF.

This chain uses TRBV19 with TRBJ2-7; TRBD2 aligns across 12 bases. The ends lost 10 bases at V and 2 bases at J; junction bases unmatched: 3. In germline, CDR1 is LNHDA, CDR2 SQIVND (reference sequence). The length of the CDR3 is 13 residues. CDR3 sequence (DNA): TGTGCCACCACTAGCGGGAGGACCTACGAGCAGTACTTC. Its protein is CATTSGRTYEQYF.

This clone was counted a single time. This sequence joins TRBV9 and TRBJ2-1; possibly TRBD1 for D (6 bases). Germline assignment: CDR1 SGDLS and CDR2 YYNGEE. This CDR3 is 12 amino acids long. Trimming pared 9 bases from V and 3 bases from J, leaving 10 bases between. Here the CDR3 DNA reads TGTGCCAACCTGACAGGCTACAATGAGCAGTTCTTC. Residues: CANLTGYNEQFF. The variable domain in full, with the rest retrieved from reference TRBV9 and TRBJ2-1, is DSGVTQTPKHLITATGQRVTLRCSPRSGDLSVYWYQQSLDQGLQFLIQYYNGEERAKGNILERFSAQQFPDLHSELNLSSLELGDSALYFCANLTGYNEQFFGPGTRLTVL.

The chain has TRBV30 and TRBJ2-7, with 7 bases identical to TRBD2. The trim removed 7 bases at V and 6 bases at J, leaving 9 bases unmatched. The CDR3 extends over 12 amino acids. The germline V gene has CDR1 GTSNPN and CDR2 SVGIG (reference sequence). The CDR3 bases are TGTGCCTATCACCCACTAGCGCGCGAGCAGTACTTC. Translating gives CAYHPLAREQYF.

This clone showed up just once. The CDR3 here is CASRGGGLTDTQYF. The CDR3 bases are TGTGCCAGTAGAGGGGGCGGCCTCACAGATACGCAGTATTTT. This sequence joins TRBV19 and TRBJ2-3; 7 bases align to TRBD1. This CDR3 has 14 amino acids. J was trimmed by 2 bases and V by 6 bases; bases with no gene match: 5. The germline CDR1 and CDR2 sequences are LNHDA and SQIVND (reference sequence).

The V call is TRBV7-9, the J call TRBJ2-2, with a possible D match to TRBD1 (6 bases). Deletions cut 5 bases from V and 5 bases from J, with 12 bases between. CDR1 SEHNR and CDR2 FQNEAQ come from the germline V gene (reference sequence). The CDR3 length is 14 residues. The CDR3 sequence: CASSPPRGTGELFF. The CDR3 DNA reads TGTGCCAGCAGCCCTCCCAGGGGTACCGGGGAGCTGTTTTTT.

The rearrangement uses TRBV10-2 and TRBJ1-1; D is unclear. The CDR3 spans 12 residues. Trimming cost V 7 bases and J 6 bases, with 12 bases left between them. From germline, CDR1 is WSHSY and CDR2 SAAADI. In DNA form, the CDR3 reads TGCGCCAGCACACACAACGTCCCTGAAGCTTTCTTT. It codes for CASTHNVPEAFF.

The chain uses TRBV5-1 and TRBJ1-2; no clear D. The CDR3 has 14 residues. V dropped 6 bases and J dropped 0 bases, with 12 bases sitting between them. Per the germline V gene, CDR1 is SGHRS and CDR2 is YFSETQ. This CDR3 is CASTHDTSNYGYTF. The CDR3 DNA reads TGCGCCAGCACCCACGACACGTCTAACTATGGCTACACCTTC.

V is TRBV6-6 and J is TRBJ2-4; D perhaps matches TRBD2 (5 bases). This CDR3 has 14 amino acids. V lost 6 bases and J lost 0, with 9 bases in between. CDR1 is MNHNY and CDR2 is SVGAGI in the germline V gene (reference sequence). CDR3 bases: TGTGCCAGCAGCCCAGGACTAGCCAAAAACATTCAGTACTTC. The encoded protein is CASSPGLAKNIQYF.

V and J are TRBV3-1 (or the pseudogene TRBV3-2) and TRBJ1-6, with D possibly matching TRBD1 (6 bases). CDR1 LGHDT and CDR2 YNNKEL come from the germline V gene (reference sequence). The CDR3 has 16 residues. The V end was cut by 6 bases, the J end by 8 bases, with 20 bases between. The CDR3 sequence: CASSRYQDSRDSPLHF. The CDR3 bases are TGTGCCAGCAGTCGTTACCAGGACAGCCGTGATTCACCCCTCCACTTT.

A single count supports this clone. The chain recombines TRBV28 with TRBJ1-1, with D tentatively TRBD1 (5 bases). The CDR3 length is 14 residues. Looked up from germline, CDR1 is MDHEN and CDR2 is SYDVKM. The V and J ends lost 2 bases and 5 bases respectively, with 12 bases between them. For the CDR3, the DNA is TGTGCCAGCAGTTTAGCCAGGGCGGGAACTGAAGCTTTCTTT. This sequence encodes CASSLARAGTEAFF. Using reference TRBV28 and TRBJ1-1 for the parts outside the CDR3, the full variable domain is DVKVTQSSRYLVKRTGEKVFLECVQDMDHENMFWYRQDPGLGLRLIYFSYDVKMKEKGDIPEGYSVSREKKERFSLILESASTNQTSMYLCASSLARAGTEAFFGQGTRLTVV.

The chain recombines TRBV11-1 with TRBJ1-4; possible D gene TRBD1, 6 bases. Between the trimmed V and J ends, which lost 3 bases and 7 bases, there was a span of 15 bases. This CDR3 contains 15 residues. CDR1 and CDR2 (germline): SGHAT, FQDESV (reference sequence). The CDR3 nucleotides are TGTGCCAGCAGCTTCGGCGGGGGGCCGACTGAAAAACTGTTTTTT. Translating gives CASSFGGGPTEKLFF.

The chain uses TRBV5-1 and TRBJ2-2; TRBD1 matches at 7 bases. The CDR3 sequence is 15 residues long. V lost 4 bases to trimming and J lost 2 bases; unmatched junction nucleotides: 5. CDR1 and CDR2 from the germline V gene are SGHRS and YFSETQ. DNA for the CDR3: TGCGCCAGCAGCATGGGACAGACTAACACCGGGGAGCTGTTTTTT. Residues: CASSMGQTNTGELFF.

The CDR3 DNA reads as TGCGCCAGCAATAAAGCTAGCGGGAGCTCCTACGAGCAGTACTTC. Residues: CASNKASGSSYEQYF. The chain couples TRBV10-2 to TRBJ2-7, with 10 bases identical to TRBD2. The V gene end was trimmed by 7 bases and the J gene end by 0 bases; junction bases not matched to a gene: 6. Germline V gene sequence: CDR1 WSHSY, CDR2 SAAADI. The CDR3 is 15 amino acids.

The chain couples TRBV5-1 to TRBJ1-3; 9 bases match TRBD1. The CDR3 has 16 amino acids. Germline CDR1 SGHRS, CDR2 YFSETQ. V shed 6 bases and J 0 bases; nucleotides not matched to a gene: 7. For the CDR3, the DNA is TGCGCCAGCACCCTGGGACAGGGACACTCTGGAAACACCATATATTTT. It specifies CASTLGQGHSGNTIYF.